The T cell receptor beta chain under discussion was sequenced for a study of blood T cell repertoires in COVID-19. Produced via immunoSEQ multiplex PCR; TCRdb's table is partial and in-frame only. Of 200,000 or so clones listed, 75% to 90% are singletons. V lost 3 bases, J lost 4 bases, and 9 bases stayed unmatched. CDR3 size: 15 residues. Per germline, CDR1 MGHRA and CDR2 YSYEKL. Sequenced input: PBMCs or T cells enriched from blood (not recorded which). The receptor comes from a young woman in a cohort exposed to, infected with or recovered from COVID-19 (not recorded which). The chain couples TRBV4-1 to TRBJ2-7; 7 positions agree with TRBD2. CDR3 protein: CASSQWGGGTYEQYF. The CDR3 bases are TGCGCCAGCAGCCAGTGGGGCGGGGGAACATACGAGCAGTACTTC.